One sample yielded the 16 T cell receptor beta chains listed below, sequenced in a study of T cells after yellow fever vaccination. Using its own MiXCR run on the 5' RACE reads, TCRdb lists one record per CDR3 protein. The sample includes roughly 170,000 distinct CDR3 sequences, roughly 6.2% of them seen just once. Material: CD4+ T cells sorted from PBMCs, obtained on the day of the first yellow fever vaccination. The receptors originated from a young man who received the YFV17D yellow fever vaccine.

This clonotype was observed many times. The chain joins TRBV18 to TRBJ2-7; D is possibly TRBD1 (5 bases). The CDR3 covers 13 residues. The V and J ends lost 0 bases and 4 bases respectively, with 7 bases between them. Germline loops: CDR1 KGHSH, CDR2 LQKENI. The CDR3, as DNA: TGTGCCAGCTCACCACCGGGGCAATACGAGCAGTACGTC. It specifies CASSPPGQYEQYV.

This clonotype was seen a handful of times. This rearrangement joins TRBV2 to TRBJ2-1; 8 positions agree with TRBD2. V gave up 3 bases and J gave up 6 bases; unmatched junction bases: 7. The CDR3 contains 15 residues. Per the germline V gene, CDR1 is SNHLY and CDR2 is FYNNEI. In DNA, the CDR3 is TGTGCCAGCAGTGAGGGACGGGGGGGCACCAATGAGCAGTTCTTC. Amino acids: CASSEGRGGTNEQFF.

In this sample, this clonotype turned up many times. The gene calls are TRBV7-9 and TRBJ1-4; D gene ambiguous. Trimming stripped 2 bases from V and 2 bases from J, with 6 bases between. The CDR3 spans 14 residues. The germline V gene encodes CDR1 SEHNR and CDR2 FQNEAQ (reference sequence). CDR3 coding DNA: TGTGCCAGCAGCTTACGCAGTACTAATGAAAAACTGTTTTTT. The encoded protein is CASSLRSTNEKLFF.

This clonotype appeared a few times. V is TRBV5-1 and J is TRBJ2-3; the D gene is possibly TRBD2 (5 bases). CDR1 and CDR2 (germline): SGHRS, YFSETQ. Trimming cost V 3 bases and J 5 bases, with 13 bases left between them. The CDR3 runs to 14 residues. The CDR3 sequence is CASSSTVEGDTQYF. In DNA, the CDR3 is TGCGCCAGCAGCTCCACGGTTGAGGGAGATACGCAGTATTTT.

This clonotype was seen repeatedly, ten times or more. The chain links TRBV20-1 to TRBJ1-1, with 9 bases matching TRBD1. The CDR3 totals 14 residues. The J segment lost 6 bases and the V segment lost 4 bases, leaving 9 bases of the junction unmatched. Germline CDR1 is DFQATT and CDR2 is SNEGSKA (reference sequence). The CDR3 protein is CSANERTGVPEAFF. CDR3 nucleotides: TGCAGTGCTAACGAACGGACAGGGGTCCCTGAAGCTTTCTTT.

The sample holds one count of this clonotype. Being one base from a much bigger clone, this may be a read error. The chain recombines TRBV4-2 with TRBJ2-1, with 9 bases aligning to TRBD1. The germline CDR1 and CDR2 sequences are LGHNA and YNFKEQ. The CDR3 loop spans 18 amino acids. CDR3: CASTQDLSLGDRVNEQFF. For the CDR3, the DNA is TGTGCCAGCACCCAAGATCTTTCTCTGGGGGACAGGGTCAATGAGCAGTTCTTC.

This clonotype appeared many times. CDR3 nucleotide sequence: TGTGCCAGCAGCTCGGGACGGAGAAACACCATATATTTT. Its protein product is CASSSGRRNTIYF. The chain joins TRBV7-2 to TRBJ1-3, with D possibly being TRBD1 (5 bases). There are 13 residues in the CDR3. V gave up 4 bases and J gave up 5 bases, with 9 bases separating them. Germline loops: CDR1 SGHTA, CDR2 FQGNSA.

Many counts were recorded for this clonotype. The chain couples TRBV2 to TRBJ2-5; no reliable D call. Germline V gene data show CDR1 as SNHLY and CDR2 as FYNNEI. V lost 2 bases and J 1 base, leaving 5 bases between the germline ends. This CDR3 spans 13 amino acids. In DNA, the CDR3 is TGTGCCAGCAGTGAAATCAGCCAAGAGACCCAGTACTTC. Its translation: CASSEISQETQYF.

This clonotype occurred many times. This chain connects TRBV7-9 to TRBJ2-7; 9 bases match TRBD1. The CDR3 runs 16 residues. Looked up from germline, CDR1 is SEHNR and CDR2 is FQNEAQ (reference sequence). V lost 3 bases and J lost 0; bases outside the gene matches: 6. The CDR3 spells CASSLGGTGSSYEQYV. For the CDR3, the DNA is TGTGCCAGCAGCTTGGGGGGGACAGGGAGCTCCTACGAGCAGTACGTC.

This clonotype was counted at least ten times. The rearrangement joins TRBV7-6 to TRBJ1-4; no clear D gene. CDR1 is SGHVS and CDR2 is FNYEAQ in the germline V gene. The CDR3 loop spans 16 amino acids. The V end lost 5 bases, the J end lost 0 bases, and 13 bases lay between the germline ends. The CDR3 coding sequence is TGTGCCAGCAGCCTCCAGCCCAGTCCAACTAATGAAAAACTGTTTTTT. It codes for CASSLQPSPTNEKLFF.

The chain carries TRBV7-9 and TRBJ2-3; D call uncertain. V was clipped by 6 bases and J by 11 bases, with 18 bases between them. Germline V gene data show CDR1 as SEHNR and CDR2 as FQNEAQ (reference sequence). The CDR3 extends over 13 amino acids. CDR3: CASSPNLHFGQYF. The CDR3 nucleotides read TGTGCCAGCAGTCCGAACCTACACTTTGGGCAGTATTTT.

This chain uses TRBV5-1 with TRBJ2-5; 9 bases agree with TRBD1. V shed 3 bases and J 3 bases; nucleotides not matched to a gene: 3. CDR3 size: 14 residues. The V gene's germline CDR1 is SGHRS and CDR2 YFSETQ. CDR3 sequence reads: CASSYTGGKETQYF. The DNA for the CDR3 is TGCGCCAGCAGCTATACAGGGGGCAAAGAGACCCAGTACTTC.

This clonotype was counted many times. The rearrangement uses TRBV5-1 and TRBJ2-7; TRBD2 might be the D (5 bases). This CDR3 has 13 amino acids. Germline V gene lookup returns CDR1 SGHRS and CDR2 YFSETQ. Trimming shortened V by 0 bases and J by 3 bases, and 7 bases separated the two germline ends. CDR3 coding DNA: TGCGCCAGCAGCTTGGGGGGAGACTACGAGCAGTACGTC. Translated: CASSLGGDYEQYV.

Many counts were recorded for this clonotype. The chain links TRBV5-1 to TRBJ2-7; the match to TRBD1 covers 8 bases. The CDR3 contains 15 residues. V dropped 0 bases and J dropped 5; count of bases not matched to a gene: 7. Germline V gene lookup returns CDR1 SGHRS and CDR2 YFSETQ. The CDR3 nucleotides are TGCGCCAGCAGCTTGGGGGACAGGCACCCGGACGAGCAGTACTTC. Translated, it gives CASSLGDRHPDEQYF.

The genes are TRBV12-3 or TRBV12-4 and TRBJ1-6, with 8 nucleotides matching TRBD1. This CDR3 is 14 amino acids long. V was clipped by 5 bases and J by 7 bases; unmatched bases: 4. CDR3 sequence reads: CASSPDRGNSPLHF. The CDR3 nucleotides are TGTGCCAGCAGTCCCGACAGGGGAAATTCACCCCTCCACTTT.

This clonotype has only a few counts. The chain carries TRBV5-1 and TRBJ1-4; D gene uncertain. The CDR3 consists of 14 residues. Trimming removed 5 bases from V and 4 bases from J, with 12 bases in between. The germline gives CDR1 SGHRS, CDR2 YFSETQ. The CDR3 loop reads CASSLWANNEKLFF. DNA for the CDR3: TGCGCCAGCAGTTTGTGGGCGAATAATGAAAAACTGTTTTTT.